These 4 T cell receptor beta chains came from one sample sequenced in a study of blood T cell repertoires in COVID-19. TCRdb's copy holds only in-frame clones and misses some; the assay was immunoSEQ multiplex PCR. The repertoire includes about 270,000 clones, about 88% of them detected once, and 2.5% to 3.5% sits in the top ten. Material: PBMCs or T cells enriched from blood (not recorded which). The receptors stem from a woman aged 45-60 years who had recovered from COVID-19.

The CDR3, as DNA: TGTGCCAGCTCACAACAGACAGGGAAGAACTATGGCTACACCTTC. It yields the protein CASSQQTGKNYGYTF. This rearrangement joins TRBV18 to TRBJ1-2; 7 nucleotides match TRBD1. J was trimmed by 2 bases and V by 4 bases; bases with no gene match: 7. CDR1 KGHSH and CDR2 LQKENI come from the germline V gene. This CDR3 spans 15 amino acids.

The V call is TRBV29-1, the J call TRBJ2-1; no clear D gene. The V end lost 4 bases, the J end lost 4 bases, and 5 bases lay between the germline ends. The CDR3 extends over 11 amino acids. Germline loops: CDR1 SQVTM, CDR2 ANQGSEA. CDR3 nucleotide sequence: TGCAGCGTTGTACATTACAATGAGCAGTTCTTC. It specifies CSVVHYNEQFF.

This clone was seen a few times. The V and J genes are TRBV6-5 and TRBJ1-1; the D gene is possibly TRBD1 (5 bases). The germline V gene encodes CDR1 MNHEY and CDR2 SVGAGI. The CDR3 sequence is 13 residues long. Trimming shortened V by 7 bases and J by 6 bases, and 15 bases separated the two germline ends. CDR3 amino acids: CASTQKWGAEAFF. CDR3 bases: TGTGCCAGCACTCAGAAATGGGGGGCTGAAGCTTTCTTT.

The chain is built from TRBV11-2 and TRBJ2-6; perhaps TRBD1 as D (5 bases). There are 15 residues in the CDR3. The ends were cut back, 2 bases at V and 2 bases at J, with 7 bases in the middle. Germline assignment: CDR1 SGHAT and CDR2 FQNNGV. CDR3 amino acids: CASSLTRAGANVLTF. CDR3 nucleotides: TGTGCCAGCAGCTTAACCAGGGCTGGGGCCAACGTCCTGACTTTC.